This TCR beta chain was recorded in a study of blood T cell repertoires in COVID-19. Germline CDR1 and CDR2: SGHAT and FQDESV (reference sequence). The CDR3 extends over 15 amino acids. V dropped 2 bases and J dropped 8 bases, with 15 bases sitting between them. The protocol was immunoSEQ multiplex PCR, while the TCRdb copy is restricted to in-frame clones and leaves out a portion. The table lists about 150,000 clones, roughly nine tenths of them singletons, with roughly 15% in the top ten. The clonotype comes from a woman in her 40s with acute or convalescent COVID-19. Sequencing used peripheral blood. This chain connects TRBV11-1 to TRBJ1-4, with D possibly being TRBD1 (6 bases). The CDR3 sequence: CASSLRGRGDEKLFF. The CDR3 DNA reads as TGTGCCAGCAGCTTACGAGGCAGGGGTGACGAAAAACTGTTTTTT.